This T cell receptor beta chain was sequenced for a study of T cells in Graves' hyperthyroidism and ophthalmopathy (dated by TCRdb to the late 2010s). In the study overall: Peripheral blood was sampled at the time of initial diagnosis, prior to any treatment. Prospective prediction of ophthalmopathy was tested in an independent validation cohort of 18 to 20 hyperthyroidism patients and some 17 patients who later progressed to ophthalmopathy. In more than five Graves' hyperthyroidism patients, the study also compared T-cell repertoires from thyroid tissue with T-cell repertoires from blood. For training and testing, the roughly 97 patients in the discovery cohort were randomly divided in a 7:3 ratio. To identify TCR V-J signatures that set the groups apart, the researchers used a discovery cohort of 90 to 100 patients, made up of 43 with Graves' ophthalmopathy and 57 with stable Graves' hyperthyroidism. Once sampling was done, hyperthyroidism patients were given methimazole at a starting dose of 30 mg daily, whereas ophthalmopathy patients were given high-dose intravenous methylprednisolone. The paper reports TCR Vbeta CDR3 sequencing of approximately 140 peripheral blood samples: some 44 ophthalmopathy, about 75 hyperthyroidism and around 17 progressor patients.

On this clonotype itself: The antigen it recognizes is unknown. Within one base of it there is no much larger clone, and no base qualities were kept.

The TCR beta CDR3 regions were amplified from the RNA transcripts. The TCR CDR3 was subjected to a first round of RT-PCR using the HTBI primer set and the Qiagen OneStep RT-PCR kit. A second multiplex PCR round built the libraries, followed by size selection and purification. Libraries were sequenced paired-end with 100 bp reads on an Illumina HiSeq2000. The paper's processing steps were these. SOAPnuke was used to process the raw data, with reads discarded if the reads contained adapters or uncalled bases, had a mean Phred below 15, or lacked an exact constant-primer or identifier match. COPE v1.2.5 was used to merge high-quality paired reads, and clonotypes were defined as unique nucleotide sequences. MiTCR v1.1 was used to align clonotypes to the IMGT TRBV, TRBD and TRBJ reference segments. Only V-J combinations with frequency above 0.0001, covering 99% to 99.2% of repertoires, were analysed. A TCS score was defined as the ratio between F50 (clonal expansion) and ExV (chaos), using BLOSUM62-based TCRdist between CDR3 peptides within each V-J. Welch's t-statistics and random forest reduced 500 to 650 V-J features to roughly 13, which were used in a naive Bayes classifier (R e1071). TCRdb redid the processing of the public reads, applying fastp at Q25 and MiXCR, and retained in-frame beta chains. Every distinct CDR3 protein forms one entry, paired with its most common genes and DNA. These V and J calls are TCRdb output, not the study's own analysis. This sample comprises 450,000 to 650,000 distinct CDR3 sequences, approximately 15% of them detected only once. The top ten clones comprise 6.5% to 9% of the sample.

The CDR3 contains 16 residues, cysteine and phenylalanine counted. The read is trimmed to its CDR3 DNA, 48 bases read in frame from base 1. The CDR1 and CDR2 encoded by the germline V gene are KGHSH and LQKENI. V is pared back by 0 bases and J by 5 bases, with 14 bases lying between the germline termini. Beyond this particular receptor, the publication reports: Sample size was not statistically predetermined, and investigators were not blinded to group allocation. Most expanded thyroid clonotypes (frequency above 0.001) were also detected in blood, suggesting blood repertoires may reflect thyroid immune responses. In cross-validation, a model built on a 13 V-J signature told ophthalmopathy apart from stable hyperthyroidism with 85% to 90% sensitivity and about 81% specificity, and in testing the same model reached 80%/75%. In validation, the model predicted progression to ophthalmopathy a median of around six months before onset, with roughly 68% sensitivity and around 76% specificity.

Moderately to severely active disease, a Clinical Activity Score of at least 3, a NOSPECS grade of at least 4, and a duration under 3 months were present in ophthalmopathy patients. Exclusion was applied to patients with uncontrolled infections, other autoimmune diseases, pregnancy or lactation. Diagnoses relied on clinical symptoms, serum thyroxine and TRAb, thyroid ultrasound and orbital computed tomography. PBMCs were isolated from around 10 ml of fresh peripheral blood by Ficoll-Paque density gradient centrifugation. Total RNA was extracted using Trizol reagent, and RNA quality was assessed on an Agilent 2100 Bioanalyzer.

Sequencing was done on a sample of blood. The chain links TRBV18 with TRBJ1-5; the D gene remains uncertain. The receptor was derived from a woman aged 18 to 35 with Graves' ophthalmopathy. The CDR3 amino acid sequence is: CASSPPSQTSYQPQHF. At the DNA level, the sequence is TGTGCCAGCTCACCACCGAGTCAGACCTCCTATCAGCCCCAGCATTTT.